The text below deals with one TCR beta chain. This CDR3 is 15 amino acids long. The V end was cut by 7 bases, the J end by 10 bases, with 20 bases between. Germline-derived CDR1 and CDR2 are MNHEY and SVGAGI. The sample is drawn from a study of cytomegalovirus exposure and HLA in healthy donors. This PCR relied on a set of 60 Vbeta primers and 13 Jbeta primers. Original processing methods: Some 80 million unique TCR beta chains, roughly 12 million shared, were counted in a later analysis. Assay used: immunoSEQ multiplex PCR; TCRdb lists only in-frame clones, some missing. That table is the source of V, J and clone size, and D and trimming were worked out from the DNA. The repertoire holds 80,000 to 100,000 clones, with 81% as singletons.

The specimen was PBMCs. The gene calls are TRBV6-5 and TRBJ1-6; perhaps TRBD1 as D (6 bases). This TCR was sampled from a man aged 35 to 55 in good health and CMV-seropositive. CDR3 sequence (DNA): TGTGCCAGCACCTCAGGCAGGGGAAGTTACTCACCCCTCCACTTT. Its protein is CASTSGRGSYSPLHF.